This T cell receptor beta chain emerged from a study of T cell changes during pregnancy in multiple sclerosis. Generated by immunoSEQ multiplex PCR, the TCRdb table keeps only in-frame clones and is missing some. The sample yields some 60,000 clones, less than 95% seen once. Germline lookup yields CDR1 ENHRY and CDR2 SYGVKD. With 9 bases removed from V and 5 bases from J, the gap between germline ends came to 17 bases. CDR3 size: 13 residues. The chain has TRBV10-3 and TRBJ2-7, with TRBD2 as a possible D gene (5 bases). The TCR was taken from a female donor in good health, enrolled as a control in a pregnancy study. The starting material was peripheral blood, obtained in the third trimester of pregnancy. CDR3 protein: CAITGSPIDEQYF. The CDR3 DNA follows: TGTGCCATTACGGGGAGCCCAATTGACGAGCAGTACTTC.